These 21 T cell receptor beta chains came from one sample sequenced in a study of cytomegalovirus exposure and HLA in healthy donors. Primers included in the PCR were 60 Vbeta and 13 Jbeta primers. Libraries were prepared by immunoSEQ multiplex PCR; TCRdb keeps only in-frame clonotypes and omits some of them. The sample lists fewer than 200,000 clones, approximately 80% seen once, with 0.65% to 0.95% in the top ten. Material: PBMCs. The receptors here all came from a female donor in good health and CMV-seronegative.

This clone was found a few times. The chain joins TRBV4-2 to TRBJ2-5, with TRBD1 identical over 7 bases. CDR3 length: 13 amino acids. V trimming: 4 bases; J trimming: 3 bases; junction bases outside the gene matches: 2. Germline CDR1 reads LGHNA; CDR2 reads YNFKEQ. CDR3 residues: CASSPGTEETQYF. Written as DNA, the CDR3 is TGTGCCAGCAGCCCTGGGACAGAAGAGACCCAGTACTTC.

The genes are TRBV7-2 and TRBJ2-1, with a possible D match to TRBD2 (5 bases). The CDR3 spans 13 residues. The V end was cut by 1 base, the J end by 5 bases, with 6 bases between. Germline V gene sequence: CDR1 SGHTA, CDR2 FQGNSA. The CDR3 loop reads CASSLGRNNEQFF. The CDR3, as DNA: TGTGCCAGCAGCTTAGGGAGGAACAATGAGCAGTTCTTC.

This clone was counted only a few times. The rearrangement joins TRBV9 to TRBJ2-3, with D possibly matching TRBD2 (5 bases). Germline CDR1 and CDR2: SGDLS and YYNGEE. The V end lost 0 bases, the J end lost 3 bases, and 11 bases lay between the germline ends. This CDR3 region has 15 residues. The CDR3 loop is CASSVDGDTTDTQYF. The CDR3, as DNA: TGTGCCAGCAGCGTAGACGGGGATACGACAGATACGCAGTATTTT.

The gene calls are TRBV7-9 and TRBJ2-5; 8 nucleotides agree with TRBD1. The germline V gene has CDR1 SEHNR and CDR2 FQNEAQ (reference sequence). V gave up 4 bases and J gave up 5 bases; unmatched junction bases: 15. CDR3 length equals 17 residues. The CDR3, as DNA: TGTGCCAGCAGCTCAAGACCAGGGGGCATGCGTGGGGAGACCCAGTACTTC. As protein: CASSSRPGGMRGETQYF.

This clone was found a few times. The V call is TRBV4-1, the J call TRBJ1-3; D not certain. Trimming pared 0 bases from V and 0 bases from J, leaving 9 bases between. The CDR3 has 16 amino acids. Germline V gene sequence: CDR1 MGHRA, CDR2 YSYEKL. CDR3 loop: CASSQDSGISGNTIYF. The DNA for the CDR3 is TGCGCCAGCAGCCAAGACTCCGGGATCTCTGGAAACACCATATATTTT.

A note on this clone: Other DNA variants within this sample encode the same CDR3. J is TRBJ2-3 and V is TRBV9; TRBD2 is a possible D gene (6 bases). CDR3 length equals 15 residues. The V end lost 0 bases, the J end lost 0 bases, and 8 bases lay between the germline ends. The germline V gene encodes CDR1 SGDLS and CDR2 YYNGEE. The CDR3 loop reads CASSVEGTSTDTQYF. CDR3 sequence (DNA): TGTGCCAGCAGCGTAGAGGGGACTAGCACAGATACGCAGTATTTT.

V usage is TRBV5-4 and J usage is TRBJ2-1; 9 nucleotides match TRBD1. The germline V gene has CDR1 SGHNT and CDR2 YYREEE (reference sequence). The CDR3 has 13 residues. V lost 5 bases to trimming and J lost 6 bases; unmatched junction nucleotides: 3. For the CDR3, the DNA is TGTGCCAGCAGTAGGGACAGGGCCAATGAGCAGTTCTTC. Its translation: CASSRDRANEQFF.

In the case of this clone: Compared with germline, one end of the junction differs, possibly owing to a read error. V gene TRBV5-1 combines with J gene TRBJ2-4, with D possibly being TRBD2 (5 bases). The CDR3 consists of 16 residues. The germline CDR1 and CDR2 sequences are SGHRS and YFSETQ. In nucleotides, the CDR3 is TGCGCCAGCAGTTTGGGGTGGGAGAGGGACAAAAACATTCAGTACTTC. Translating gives CASSLGWERDKNIQYF. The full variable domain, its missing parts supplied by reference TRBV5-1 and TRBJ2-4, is KAGVTQTPRYLIKTRGQQVTLSCSPISGHRSVSWYQQTPGQGLQFLFEYFSETQRNKGNFPGRFSGRQFSNSRSEMNVSTLELGDSALYLCASSLGWERDKNIQYFGAGTRLSVL.

This CDR3 is CASSPQGGTDTQYF. CDR3 coding DNA: TGTGCCAGCAGCCCCCAAGGGGGCACAGATACGCAGTATTTT. The V call is TRBV7-3, the J call TRBJ2-3; TRBD1 is a possible D gene (5 bases). Germline lookup yields CDR1 SGHTA and CDR2 FQGTGA. V was shortened by 5 bases and J by 1 base, with 10 bases between the two germline ends. The CDR3 totals 14 residues.

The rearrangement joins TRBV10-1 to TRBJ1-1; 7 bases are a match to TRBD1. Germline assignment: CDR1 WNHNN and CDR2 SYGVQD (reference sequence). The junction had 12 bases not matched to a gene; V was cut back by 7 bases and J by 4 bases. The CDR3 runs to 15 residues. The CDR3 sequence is CASIPQDRAPTEAFF. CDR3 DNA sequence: TGCGCCAGCATCCCTCAAGACAGGGCTCCCACTGAAGCTTTCTTT.

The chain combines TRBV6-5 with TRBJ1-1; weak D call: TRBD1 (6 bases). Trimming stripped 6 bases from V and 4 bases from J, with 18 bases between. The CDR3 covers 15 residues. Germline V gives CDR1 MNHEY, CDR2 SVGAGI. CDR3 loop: CASRGAAAGATEAFF. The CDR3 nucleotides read TGTGCCAGCAGGGGGGCCGCAGCCGGAGCCACTGAAGCTTTCTTT.

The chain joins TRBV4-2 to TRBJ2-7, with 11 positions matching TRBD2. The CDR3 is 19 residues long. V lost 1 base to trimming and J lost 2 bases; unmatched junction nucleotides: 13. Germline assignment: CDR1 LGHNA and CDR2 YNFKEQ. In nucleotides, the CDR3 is TGTGCCAGCAGCCAAGCGCTAGCGGGGGGCTCCCAAGTTCCCTACGAGCAGTACTTC. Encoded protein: CASSQALAGGSQVPYEQYF.

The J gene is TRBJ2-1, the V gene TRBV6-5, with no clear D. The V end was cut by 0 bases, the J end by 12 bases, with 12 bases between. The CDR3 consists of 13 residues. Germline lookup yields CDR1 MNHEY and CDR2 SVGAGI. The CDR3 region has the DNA TGTGCCAGCAGTTACTCCGTCCACAGTGGGCAGTTCTTC. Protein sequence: CASSYSVHSGQFF.

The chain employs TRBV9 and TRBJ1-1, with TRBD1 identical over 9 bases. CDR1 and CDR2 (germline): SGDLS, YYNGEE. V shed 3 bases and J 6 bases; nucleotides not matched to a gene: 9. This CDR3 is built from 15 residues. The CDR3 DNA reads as TGTGCCAGCAGCGGGCCCGGGACAGGGTTCGCTGAAGCTTTCTTT. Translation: CASSGPGTGFAEAFF.

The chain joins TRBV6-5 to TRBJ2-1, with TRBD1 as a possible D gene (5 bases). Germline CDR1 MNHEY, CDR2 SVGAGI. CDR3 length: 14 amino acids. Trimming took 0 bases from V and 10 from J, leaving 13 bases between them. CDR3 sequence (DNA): TGTGCCAGCAGTTACTCGAATGGGGCGCGGGAGCAGTTCTTC. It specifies CASSYSNGAREQFF.

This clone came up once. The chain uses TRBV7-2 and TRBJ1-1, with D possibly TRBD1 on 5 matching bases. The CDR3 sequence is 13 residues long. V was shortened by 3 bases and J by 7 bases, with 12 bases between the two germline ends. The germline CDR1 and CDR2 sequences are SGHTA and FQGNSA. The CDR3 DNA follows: TGTGCCAGCAGCTTGACAGCAACTATTGAAGCTTTCTTT. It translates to CASSLTATIEAFF.

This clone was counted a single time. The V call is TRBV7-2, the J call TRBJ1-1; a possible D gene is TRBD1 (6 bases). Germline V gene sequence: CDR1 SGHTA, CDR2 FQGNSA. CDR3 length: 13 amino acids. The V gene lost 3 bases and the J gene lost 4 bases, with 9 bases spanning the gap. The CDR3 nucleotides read TGTGCCAGCAGCTTGTTCAGGGGCACTGAAGCTTTCTTT. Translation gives CASSLFRGTEAFF.

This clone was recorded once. The CDR3 region is CAHDRISGNTIYF. Here the CDR3 DNA reads TGTGCCCATGACAGAATCTCTGGAAACACCATATATTTT. The J gene is TRBJ1-3, the V gene TRBV30; TRBD1 is a possible D gene (5 bases). CDR3 length: 13 amino acids. The V and J ends lost 8 bases and 0 bases respectively, with 11 bases between them. Germline V CDR1 and CDR2: GTSNPN, SVGIG (reference sequence).

CDR3 loop: CASSLGAGTDTQYF. In nucleotides, the CDR3 is TGCGCCAGCAGCTTGGGGGCCGGCACAGATACGCAGTATTTT. The chain is built from TRBV5-1 and TRBJ2-3; D is ambiguous. The CDR3 runs to 14 residues. Trimming took 0 bases from V and 1 from J, leaving 6 bases between them. The germline V gene encodes CDR1 SGHRS and CDR2 YFSETQ.

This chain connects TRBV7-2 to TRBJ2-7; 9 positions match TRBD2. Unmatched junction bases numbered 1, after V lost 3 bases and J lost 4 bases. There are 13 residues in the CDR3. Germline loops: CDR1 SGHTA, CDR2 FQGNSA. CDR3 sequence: CASSFTSGYEQYF. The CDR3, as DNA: TGTGCCAGCAGCTTTACTAGCGGGTACGAGCAGTACTTC.

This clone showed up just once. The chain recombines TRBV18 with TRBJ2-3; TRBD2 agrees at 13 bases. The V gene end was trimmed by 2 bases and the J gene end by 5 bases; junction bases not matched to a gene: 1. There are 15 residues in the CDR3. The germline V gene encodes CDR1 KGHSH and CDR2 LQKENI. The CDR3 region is CASSPWTSGRDTQYF. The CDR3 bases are TGTGCCAGCTCACCATGGACTAGCGGGAGAGATACGCAGTATTTT.